These 16 T cell receptor beta chains were sequenced from one sample in a study of blood T cell repertoires in COVID-19. Assay: immunoSEQ multiplex PCR; the TCRdb copy retains only in-frame clones and omits some. The sample consists of about half a million clones, approximately 83% of them appearing once. What was sequenced was peripheral blood. The origin of the receptors is a human donor in a cohort sampled during active COVID-19.

V usage is TRBV3-1 (or the pseudogene TRBV3-2) and J usage is TRBJ2-5, with 9 bases identical to TRBD2. Germline trimming cut 1 base from V and 5 bases from J; bases unmatched to any gene: 8. CDR1 LGHDT and CDR2 YNNKEL come from the germline V gene (reference sequence). The CDR3 spans 16 residues. CDR3 amino acids: CASSQVGSGRGETQYF. The CDR3 DNA reads TGTGCCAGCAGCCAAGTCGGTAGCGGGAGAGGGGAGACCCAGTACTTC.

The V gene is TRBV11-3, the J gene TRBJ2-5, with TRBD1 matching over 9 bases. The CDR3 runs to 15 residues. The trim removed 5 bases at V and 3 bases at J, leaving 7 bases unmatched. From germline, CDR1 is SGHNT and CDR2 YENEEA. CDR3 in amino acids: CASSRTGTGKETQYF. The CDR3 nucleotides read TGTGCCAGCAGCCGAACCGGGACAGGGAAAGAGACCCAGTACTTC.

V is TRBV28 and J is TRBJ2-7, with 7 positions matching TRBD1. From germline, CDR1 is MDHEN and CDR2 SYDVKM. This CDR3 has 14 residues. V trimming: 11 bases; J trimming: 2 bases; junction bases outside the gene matches: 12. For the CDR3, the DNA is TGTGCCGTAGGGGGCCAGGCCCAAGCCTACGAGCAGTACTTC. Translated, it gives CAVGGQAQAYEQYF.

The chain combines TRBV15 with TRBJ2-3; 12 bases fit TRBD2. The length of the CDR3 is 14 residues. The trim removed 3 bases at V and 5 bases at J, leaving 0 bases unmatched. CDR1 is LNHNV, CDR2 YYDKDF, per germline (reference sequence). For the CDR3, the DNA is TGTGCCACCAGCAGGGGACTAGCGGGAGATACGCAGTATTTT. This codes for CATSRGLAGDTQYF.

The chain combines TRBV29-1 with TRBJ2-3; D is uncertain. Germline V gene data show CDR1 as SQVTM and CDR2 as ANQGSEA. Trimming took off 4 bases at V and 2 bases at J, with 4 bases between the two ends. The CDR3 sequence is 11 residues long. The CDR3 reads CSVAFTDTQYF. The CDR3 DNA is TGCAGCGTTGCTTTCACAGATACGCAGTATTTT.

The chain recombines TRBV6-5 with TRBJ2-1; tentatively, D is TRBD1 (5 bases). From germline, CDR1 is MNHEY and CDR2 SVGAGI. The V end was cut by 7 bases, the J end by 6 bases, with 10 bases between. The CDR3 is made up of 12 amino acids. CDR3 loop: CASTDQGNEQFF. The CDR3 DNA follows: TGTGCCAGCACCGACCAGGGCAATGAGCAGTTCTTC.

V gene TRBV5-1 combines with J gene TRBJ2-1; the match to TRBD1 covers 9 bases. This CDR3 has 15 residues. V gave up 0 bases and J gave up 8 bases; unmatched junction bases: 6. CDR1 and CDR2 from the germline V gene are SGHRS and YFSETQ. CDR3 loop: CASSLEGQGFHEQFF. Here the CDR3 DNA reads TGCGCCAGCAGCTTGGAAGGACAGGGGTTCCATGAGCAGTTCTTC.

The chain combines TRBV7-2 with TRBJ2-2; possible D gene TRBD2, 6 bases. The CDR3 is 16 residues long. Per the germline V gene, CDR1 is SGHTA and CDR2 is FQGNSA. Trimming pared 5 bases from V and 5 bases from J, leaving 18 bases between. The CDR3 loop reads CASSILAPESTGELFF. CDR3 nucleotides: TGTGCCAGCAGCATTCTAGCGCCAGAGTCTACCGGGGAGCTGTTTTTT.

This clone was counted once. The rearrangement uses TRBV5-4 and TRBJ2-5; 9 nucleotides agree with TRBD2. From germline, CDR1 is SGHNT and CDR2 YYREEE (reference sequence). CDR3 size: 15 residues. The junction had 7 bases not matched to a gene; V was cut back by 2 bases and J by 5 bases. The CDR3 sequence: CASSLISGRTETQYF. Here the CDR3 DNA reads TGTGCCAGCAGCTTAATCAGCGGGAGGACCGAGACCCAGTACTTC.

The V and J genes are TRBV4-3 and TRBJ1-1, with D unresolved. The CDR3 has 14 residues. Germline-derived CDR1 and CDR2 are LGHNA and YSLEER. Trimming shortened V by 1 base and J by 2 bases, and 8 bases separated the two germline ends. CDR3 coding DNA: TGCGCCAGCAGCCAAGCGGAGGGAAACACTGAAGCTTTCTTT. This codes for CASSQAEGNTEAFF.

This clone has more than one count but fewer than ten. The chain links TRBV6-6 to TRBJ2-3; a weak D match, TRBD2 (5 bases). Germline lookup yields CDR1 MNHNY and CDR2 SVGAGI (reference sequence). With 5 bases removed from V and 4 bases from J, the gap between germline ends came to 13 bases. This CDR3 is 14 amino acids long. The CDR3 here is CASSPLHSADTQYF. DNA of the CDR3: TGTGCCAGCAGTCCCCTCCATAGCGCAGATACGCAGTATTTT.

The rearrangement links TRBV6-2 or TRBV6-3 to TRBJ1-1; TRBD1 agrees at 11 bases. V dropped 5 bases and J dropped 6; count of bases not matched to a gene: 5. This CDR3 has 14 amino acids. Per the germline V gene, CDR1 is MNHEY and CDR2 is SVGEGT. Here the CDR3 reads CASSRDRGIAEAFF. The CDR3 DNA sequence: TGTGCCAGCAGTAGGGACAGGGGGATAGCTGAAGCTTTCTTT.

V usage is TRBV19 and J usage is TRBJ2-7; 10 bases are a match to TRBD1. The CDR3 contains 14 residues. CDR1 and CDR2 from the germline V gene are LNHDA and SQIVND (reference sequence). The V and J ends lost 5 bases and 7 bases, in that order; junction bases with no gene match: 8. The CDR3 nucleotides are TGTGCCAGTAGTCAACAGACAGGGGGCAAAGAGCAGTACTTC. Translating gives CASSQQTGGKEQYF.

This clone was detected only once. The chain's CDR3 is CASSQEGNSVGRGNQPQHF. The DNA of the CDR3 is TGTGCCAGCAGCCAAGAGGGGAATAGCGTTGGACGAGGCAATCAGCCCCAGCATTTT. The V gene is TRBV4-2, the J gene TRBJ1-5; no firm D call. Germline V CDR1 and CDR2: LGHNA, YNFKEQ. The CDR3 is 19 amino acids. The V end lost 0 bases, the J end lost 2 bases, and 20 bases lay between the germline ends.

The chain links TRBV18 to TRBJ1-1; 7 positions agree with TRBD1. Germline V gene data show CDR1 as KGHSH and CDR2 as LQKENI. The CDR3 is made up of 13 amino acids. The V gene end was trimmed by 2 bases and the J gene end by 6 bases; junction bases not matched to a gene: 3. The CDR3 loop is CASSPYDRAEAFF. The CDR3 coding sequence is TGTGCCAGCTCACCATACGACAGGGCTGAAGCTTTCTTT.

V gene TRBV3-1 (or the pseudogene TRBV3-2) combines with J gene TRBJ1-1; tentatively, D is TRBD1 (6 bases). Germline CDR1 is LGHDT and CDR2 is YNNKEL (reference sequence). The CDR3 consists of 14 residues. The ends were cut back, 1 base at V and 5 bases at J, with 11 bases in the middle. The CDR3 loop is CASSQAQQGTEAFF. The CDR3, as DNA: TGTGCCAGCAGCCAAGCGCAACAGGGAACTGAAGCTTTCTTT.